This T cell receptor (beta chain) originates from a study of CD8+CD57+ T cells in acquired aplastic anemia. Whole-study context: Mean DNA quantity obtained from sorted CD4+ and CD8+ cells was around 3.2 ug.

CDR3 length equals 18 residues. The V and J ends lost 1 base and 1 base, in that order; junction bases with no gene match: 10. The germline V gene encodes CDR1 LGHDT and CDR2 YNNKEL (reference sequence). This clonotype was observed at least ten times. Sequencing was done on patients that had shown CD8+CD57+ cell expansion by flow cytometry. Both TCR beta VDJ combination and CDR3 sequence profiling were carried out. Genomic DNA was the template for this profiling. One entry per CDR3 protein results from TCRdb running MiXCR on the reads. The data show 300,000 or so distinct CDR3 sequences, around three fifths seen once.

The source is a human donor with aplastic anemia. Sequencing input: sorted CD4+, CD8+, or CD8+CD57+ T cells (not recorded which) from PBMCs. The gene calls are TRBV3-1 and TRBJ2-3; 8 nucleotides match TRBD2. The CDR3 region is CASSQALDGAGGTDTQYF. CDR3 in DNA: TGTGCCAGCAGCCAAGCGCTGGATGGAGCGGGAGGCACAGATACGCAGTATTTT.